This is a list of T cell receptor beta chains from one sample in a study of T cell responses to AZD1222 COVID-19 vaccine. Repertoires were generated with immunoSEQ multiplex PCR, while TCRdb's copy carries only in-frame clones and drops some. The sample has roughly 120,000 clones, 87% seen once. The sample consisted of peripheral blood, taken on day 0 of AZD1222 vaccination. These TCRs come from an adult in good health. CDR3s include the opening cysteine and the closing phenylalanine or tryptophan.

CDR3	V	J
CASSYSGISYNEQFF	TRBV19	TRBJ2-1
CASSEPYRGRTDTQYF	TRBV5-1	TRBJ2-3
CASSEIQASMSEAFF	TRBV6-1	TRBJ1-1
CASSLEQFEKLFF	TRBV12-3/TRBV12-4	TRBJ1-4
CASSPLGQGGDEQYF	TRBV4-1	TRBJ2-7
CASSWNEKLFF	TRBV7-8	TRBJ1-4
CAQRARMNTEAFF	TRBV30	TRBJ1-1
CASNGGYYGYTF	TRBV19	TRBJ1-2
CASSPGGAGHLNYGYTF	TRBV28	TRBJ1-2
CSVGNWAEAFF	TRBV29-1	TRBJ1-1
CTSSQVRKETQYF	TRBV1	TRBJ2-5
CAWGTGGEQYF	TRBV30	TRBJ2-7
CASSGGGYEQYF	TRBV11-2	TRBJ2-7
CAIRQEGNTGELFF	TRBV10-3	TRBJ2-2
CASSFPEVPHSYNEQFF	TRBV7-9	TRBJ2-1
CAWSVGGTNTEAFF	TRBV30	TRBJ1-1
CASSLGTSGHEQYF	TRBV5-1	TRBJ2-7
CASSVVVQGTDYGYTF	TRBV9	TRBJ1-2
CATSDRDRPYYNEQFF	TRBV24-1	TRBJ2-1
CASSEGANGYGYTF	TRBV6-1	TRBJ1-2
CASSHEAGMGAFF	TRBV19	TRBJ1-1
CASSYAGQGAWGYTF	TRBV5-4	TRBJ1-2
CAGRSVQPQHF	TRBV27	TRBJ1-5
CASSEEVYEQYF	TRBV2	TRBJ2-7
CASSIGSRSEAFF	TRBV19	TRBJ1-1
CASSPWKDEKLFF	TRBV5-5	TRBJ1-4
CASSLRTSGSANNEQFF	TRBV27	TRBJ2-1
CASRWTGEGYGYTF	TRBV19	TRBJ1-2
CASTEGGGEGYTF	TRBV21-1	TRBJ1-2
CASSLETGSMNIQYF	TRBV5-1	TRBJ2-4
CASSPAATRIYYGYTF	TRBV11-2	TRBJ1-2
CASSLLREINQPQHF	TRBV5-6	TRBJ1-5
CASSILFPGRISGANVLTF	TRBV19	TRBJ2-6
CASSFFRIPGSYNSPLHF	TRBV28	TRBJ1-6